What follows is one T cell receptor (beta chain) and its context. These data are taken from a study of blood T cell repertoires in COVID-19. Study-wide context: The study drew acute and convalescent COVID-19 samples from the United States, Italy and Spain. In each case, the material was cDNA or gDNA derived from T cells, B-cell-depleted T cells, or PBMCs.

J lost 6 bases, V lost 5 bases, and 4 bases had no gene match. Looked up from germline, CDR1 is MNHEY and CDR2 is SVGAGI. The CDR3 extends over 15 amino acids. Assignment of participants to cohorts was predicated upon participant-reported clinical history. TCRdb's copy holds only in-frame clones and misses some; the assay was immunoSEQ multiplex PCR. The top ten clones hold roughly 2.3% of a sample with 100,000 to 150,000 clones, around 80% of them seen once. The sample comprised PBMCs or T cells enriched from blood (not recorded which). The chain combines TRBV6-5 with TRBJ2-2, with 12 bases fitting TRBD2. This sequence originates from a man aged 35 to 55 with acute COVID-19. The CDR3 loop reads CASSTRLAGAGELFF. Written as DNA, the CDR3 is TGTGCCAGCAGTACTCGACTAGCGGGAGCCGGGGAGCTGTTTTTT.